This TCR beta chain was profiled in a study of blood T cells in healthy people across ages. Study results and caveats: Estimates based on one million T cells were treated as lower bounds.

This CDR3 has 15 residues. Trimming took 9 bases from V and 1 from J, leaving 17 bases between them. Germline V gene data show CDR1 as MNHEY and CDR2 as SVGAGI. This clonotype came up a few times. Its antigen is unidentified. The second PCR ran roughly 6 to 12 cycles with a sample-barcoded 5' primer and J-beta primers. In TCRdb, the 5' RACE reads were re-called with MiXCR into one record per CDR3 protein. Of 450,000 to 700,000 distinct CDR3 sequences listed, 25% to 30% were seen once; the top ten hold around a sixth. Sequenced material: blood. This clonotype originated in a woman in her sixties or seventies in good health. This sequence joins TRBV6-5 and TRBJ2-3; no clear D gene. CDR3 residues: CASKRAFQGTDTQYF. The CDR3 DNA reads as TGTGCCAGTAAAAGGGCATTCCAGGGCACAGATACGCAGTATTTT.